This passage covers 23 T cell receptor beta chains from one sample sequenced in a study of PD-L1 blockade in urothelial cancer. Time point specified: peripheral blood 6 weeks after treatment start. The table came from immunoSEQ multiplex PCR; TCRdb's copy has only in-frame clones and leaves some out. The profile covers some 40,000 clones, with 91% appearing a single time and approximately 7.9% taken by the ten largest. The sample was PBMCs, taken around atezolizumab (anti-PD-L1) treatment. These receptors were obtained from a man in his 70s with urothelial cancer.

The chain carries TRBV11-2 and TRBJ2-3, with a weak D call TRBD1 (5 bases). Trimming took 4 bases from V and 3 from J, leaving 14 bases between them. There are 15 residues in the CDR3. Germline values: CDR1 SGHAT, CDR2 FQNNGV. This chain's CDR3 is CASSWRSRGTDTQYF. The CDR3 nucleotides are TGTGCCAGCAGCTGGAGAAGTAGGGGAACAGATACGCAGTATTTT.

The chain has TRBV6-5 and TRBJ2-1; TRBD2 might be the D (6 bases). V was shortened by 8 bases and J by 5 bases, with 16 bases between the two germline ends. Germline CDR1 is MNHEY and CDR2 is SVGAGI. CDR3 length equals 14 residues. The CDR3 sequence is CASARRVTHNEQFF. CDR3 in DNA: TGTGCCAGCGCCCGGAGGGTCACCCACAATGAGCAGTTCTTC.

CDR3 bases: TGTGCCAGTAGTTCTCGACAGGGGGGGACCCCCATCGGTCTAAACTATGGCTACACCTTC. It encodes CASSSRQGGTPIGLNYGYTF. The rearrangement joins TRBV19 to TRBJ1-2; 9 positions agree with TRBD1. V was clipped by 5 bases and J by 2 bases; unmatched bases: 21. The V gene's germline CDR1 is LNHDA and CDR2 SQIVND (reference sequence). CDR3 length equals 20 residues.

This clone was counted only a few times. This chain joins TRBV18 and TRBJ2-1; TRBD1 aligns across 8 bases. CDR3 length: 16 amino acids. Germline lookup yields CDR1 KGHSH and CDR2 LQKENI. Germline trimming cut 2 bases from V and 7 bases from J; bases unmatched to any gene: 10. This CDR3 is CASSPKAGGLPNEQFF. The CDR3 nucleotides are TGTGCCAGCTCACCAAAGGCAGGGGGCCTTCCTAATGAGCAGTTCTTC.

The CDR3: CASSLEPGAKNIQYF. CDR3 nucleotides: TGCGCCAGCAGCTTGGAGCCCGGGGCCAAAAACATTCAGTACTTC. J is TRBJ2-4 and V is TRBV5-1; no clear D. The CDR3 covers 15 residues. Between the trimmed V and J ends, which lost 0 bases and 1 base, there was a span of 8 bases. Germline-derived CDR1 and CDR2 are SGHRS and YFSETQ.

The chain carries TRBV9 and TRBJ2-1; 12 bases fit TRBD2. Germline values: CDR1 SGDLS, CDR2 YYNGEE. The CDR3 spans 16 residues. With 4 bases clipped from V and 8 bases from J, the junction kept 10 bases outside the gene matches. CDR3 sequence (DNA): TGTGCCAGCAGCCCCCGACTAGCGGGAGCCGGGGATGAGCAGTTCTTC. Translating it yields CASSPRLAGAGDEQFF.

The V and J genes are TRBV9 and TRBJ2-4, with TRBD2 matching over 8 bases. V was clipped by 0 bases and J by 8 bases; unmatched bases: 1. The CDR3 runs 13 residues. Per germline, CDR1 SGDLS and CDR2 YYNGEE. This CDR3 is CASSVGAGDIQYF. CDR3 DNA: TGTGCCAGCAGCGTAGGAGCGGGAGACATTCAGTACTTC.

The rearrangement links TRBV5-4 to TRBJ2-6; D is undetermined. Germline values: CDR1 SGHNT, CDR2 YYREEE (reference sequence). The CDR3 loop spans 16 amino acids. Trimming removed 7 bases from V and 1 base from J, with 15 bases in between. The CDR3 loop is CASSPMGPSGANVLTF. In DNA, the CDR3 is TGTGCCAGCTCCCCCATGGGCCCTTCTGGGGCCAACGTCCTGACTTTC.

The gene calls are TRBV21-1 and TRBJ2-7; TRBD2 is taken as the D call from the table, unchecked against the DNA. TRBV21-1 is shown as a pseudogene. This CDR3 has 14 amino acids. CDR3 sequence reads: CASSWTSGRGEQYF. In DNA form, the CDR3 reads TGTGCCAGCAGTTGGACTAGCGGGAGGGGTGAGCAGTACTTC.

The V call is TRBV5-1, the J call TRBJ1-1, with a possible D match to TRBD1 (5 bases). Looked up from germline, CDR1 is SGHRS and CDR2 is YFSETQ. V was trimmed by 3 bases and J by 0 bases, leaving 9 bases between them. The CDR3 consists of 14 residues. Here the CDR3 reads CASSWTQMNTEAFF. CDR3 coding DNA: TGCGCCAGCAGCTGGACACAGATGAACACTGAAGCTTTCTTT.

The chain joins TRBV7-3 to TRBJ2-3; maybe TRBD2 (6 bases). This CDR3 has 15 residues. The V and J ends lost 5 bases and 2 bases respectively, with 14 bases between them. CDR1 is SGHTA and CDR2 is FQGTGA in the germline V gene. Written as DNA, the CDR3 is TGTGCCAGCAGCAAAACCGGACTAACCACAGATACGCAGTATTTT. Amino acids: CASSKTGLTTDTQYF.

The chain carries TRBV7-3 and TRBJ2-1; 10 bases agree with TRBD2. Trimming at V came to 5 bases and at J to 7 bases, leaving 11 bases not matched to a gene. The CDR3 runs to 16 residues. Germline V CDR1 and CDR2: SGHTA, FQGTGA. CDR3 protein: CASSPGGQLAGNEQFF. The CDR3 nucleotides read TGTGCCAGCAGCCCCGGCGGCCAACTAGCGGGAAATGAGCAGTTCTTC.

This chain's CDR3 is CASSQGTSFNDEQFF. In DNA form, the CDR3 reads TGCGCCAGCAGCCAAGGGACTAGCTTTAACGATGAGCAGTTCTTC. This chain links TRBV4-1 with TRBJ2-1, with 8 bases identical to TRBD2. The CDR3 runs 15 residues. Germline V gene data show CDR1 as MGHRA and CDR2 as YSYEKL. The V gene end was trimmed by 1 base and the J gene end by 8 bases; junction bases not matched to a gene: 7.

The DNA for the CDR3 is TGTGCCAGCAGCCAGGGCCTACAGGAGACCCAGTACTTC. Protein sequence: CASSQGLQETQYF. The gene calls are TRBV5-4 and TRBJ2-5; weak D call: TRBD1 (5 bases). Germline lookup yields CDR1 SGHNT and CDR2 YYREEE (reference sequence). This CDR3 is 13 amino acids long. The V end lost 4 bases, the J end lost 5 bases, and 12 bases lay between the germline ends.

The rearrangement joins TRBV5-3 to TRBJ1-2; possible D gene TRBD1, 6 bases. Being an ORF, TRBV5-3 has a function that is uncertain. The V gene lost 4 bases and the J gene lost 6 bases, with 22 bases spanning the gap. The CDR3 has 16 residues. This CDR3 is CARSSQPGHLKDGYTF. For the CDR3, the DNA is TGTGCCAGAAGCAGTCAGCCGGGACACCTGAAGGATGGCTACACCTTC.

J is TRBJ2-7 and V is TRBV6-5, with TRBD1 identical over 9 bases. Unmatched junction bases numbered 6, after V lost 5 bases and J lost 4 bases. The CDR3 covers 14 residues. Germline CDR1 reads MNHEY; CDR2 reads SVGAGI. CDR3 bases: TGTGCCAGCAGTACAGGGGGCTCGGGGTACGAGCAGTACTTC. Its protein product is CASSTGGSGYEQYF.

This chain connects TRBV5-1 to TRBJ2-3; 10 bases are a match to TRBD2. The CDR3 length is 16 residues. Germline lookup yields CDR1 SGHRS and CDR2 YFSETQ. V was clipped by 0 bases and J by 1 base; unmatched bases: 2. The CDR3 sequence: CASSLALAGGTDTQYF. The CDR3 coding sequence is TGCGCCAGCAGCTTGGCGCTAGCGGGAGGCACAGATACGCAGTATTTT.

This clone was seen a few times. The DNA of the CDR3 is TGTGCCAGTAGGCAGACAACAGGGTTCAACTACTATGGCTACACCTTC. Encoded protein: CASRQTTGFNYYGYTF. The J gene is TRBJ1-2, the V gene TRBV19; the D gene is possibly TRBD1 (6 bases). The germline gives CDR1 LNHDA, CDR2 SQIVND (reference sequence). V was shortened by 6 bases and J by 3 bases, with 20 bases between the two germline ends. The CDR3 consists of 16 residues.

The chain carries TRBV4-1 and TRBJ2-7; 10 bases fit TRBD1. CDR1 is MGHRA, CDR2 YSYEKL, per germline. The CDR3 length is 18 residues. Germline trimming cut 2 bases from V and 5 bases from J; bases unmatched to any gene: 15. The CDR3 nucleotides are TGCGCCAGCAGCCAATCCACCGCTCGGGACAGGGGTAAAAACGAGCAGTACTTC. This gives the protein CASSQSTARDRGKNEQYF.

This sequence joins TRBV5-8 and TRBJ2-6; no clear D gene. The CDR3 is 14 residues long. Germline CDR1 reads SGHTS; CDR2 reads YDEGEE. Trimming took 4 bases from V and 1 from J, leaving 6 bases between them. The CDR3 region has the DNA TGTGCCAGCAGCCCGGAGTCTGGGGCCAACGTCCTGACTTTC. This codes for CASSPESGANVLTF.

The CDR3 region has the DNA TGTGCCAGCAGCTTTTTTCTGGGGGTCCAGCGGGTAATCCGCGAGCAGTACTTC. Its translation is CASSFFLGVQRVIREQYF. This chain connects TRBV7-9 to TRBJ2-7; possible D gene TRBD2, 6 bases. The CDR3 covers 18 residues. Trimming stripped 3 bases from V and 6 bases from J, with 27 bases between. The germline V gene encodes CDR1 SEHNR and CDR2 FQNEAQ (reference sequence).

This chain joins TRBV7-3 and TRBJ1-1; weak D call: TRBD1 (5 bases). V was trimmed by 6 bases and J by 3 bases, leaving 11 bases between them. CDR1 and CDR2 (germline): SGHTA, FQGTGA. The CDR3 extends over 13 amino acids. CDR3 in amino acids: CASRLDRHTEAFF. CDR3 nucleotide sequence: TGTGCCAGCAGATTAGACAGACACACTGAAGCTTTCTTT. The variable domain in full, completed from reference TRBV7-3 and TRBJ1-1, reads GAGVSQTPSNKVTEKGKYVELRCDPISGHTALYWYRQSLGQGPEFLIYFQGTGAADDSGLPNDRFFAVRPEGSVSTLKIQRTERGDSAVYLCASRLDRHTEAFFGQGTRLTVV.

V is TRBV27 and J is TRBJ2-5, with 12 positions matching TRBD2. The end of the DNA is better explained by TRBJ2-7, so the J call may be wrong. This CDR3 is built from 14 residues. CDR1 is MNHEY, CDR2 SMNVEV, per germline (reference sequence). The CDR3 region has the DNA TGTGCCAGCAGTGAGACTAGCGGGAGAGGCGAGCAGTACTTC. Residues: CASSETSGRGEQYF.